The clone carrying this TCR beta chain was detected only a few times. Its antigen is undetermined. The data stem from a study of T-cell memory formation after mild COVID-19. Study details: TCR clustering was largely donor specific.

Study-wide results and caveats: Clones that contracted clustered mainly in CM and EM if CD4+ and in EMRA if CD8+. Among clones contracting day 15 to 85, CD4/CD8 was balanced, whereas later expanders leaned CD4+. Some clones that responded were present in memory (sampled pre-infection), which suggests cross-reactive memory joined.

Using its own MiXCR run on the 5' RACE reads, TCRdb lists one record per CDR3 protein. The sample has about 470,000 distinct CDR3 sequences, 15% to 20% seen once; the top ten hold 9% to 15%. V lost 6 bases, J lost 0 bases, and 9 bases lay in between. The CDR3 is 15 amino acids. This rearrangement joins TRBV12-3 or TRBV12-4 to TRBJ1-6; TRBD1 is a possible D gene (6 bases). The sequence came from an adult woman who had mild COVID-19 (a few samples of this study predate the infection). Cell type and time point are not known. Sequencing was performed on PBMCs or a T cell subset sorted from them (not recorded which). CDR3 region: CASRQGSSYNSPLHF. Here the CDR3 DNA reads TGTGCCAGCAGGCAGGGGAGCTCCTATAATTCACCCCTCCACTTT.